The 16 T cell receptor beta chains reported below all come from one sample, sequenced in a study of T cell clones after liver transplantation. Sequencing used immunoSEQ multiplex PCR; TCRdb keeps in-frame clones, though not all of them. The sample carries about 70,000 clones, about four fifths recorded once. Sequencing was performed on CD4+ T cells from blood, taken 12 months after liver transplant. The receptor set was obtained from a human patient who received a liver transplant. Some of the T cells may derive from the graft donor.

The chain combines TRBV6-1 with TRBJ2-5, with 8 positions matching TRBD1. CDR1 is MNHNS, CDR2 SASEGT, per germline. The CDR3 is 13 amino acids. V was pared by 6 bases and J by 2 bases, with 2 bases of the junction left unmatched. CDR3 DNA: TGTGCCAGCAGGCGGACAGGGCAAGAGACCCAGTACTTC. It yields the protein CASRRTGQETQYF.

This chain connects TRBV18 to TRBJ1-2, with TRBD1 identical over 7 bases. The V segment lost 4 bases and the J segment 1 base; nucleotides outside the gene matches: 9. CDR3 length equals 16 residues. Germline CDR1 KGHSH, CDR2 LQKENI. The CDR3 nucleotides read TGTGCCAGCTCACGGAACTCGGGACAGAATAACTATGGCTACACCTTC. This translates into CASSRNSGQNNYGYTF.

The rearrangement joins TRBV5-1 to TRBJ2-7; the D gene is possibly TRBD1 (7 bases). Germline assignment: CDR1 SGHRS and CDR2 YFSETQ. The CDR3 totals 14 residues. V dropped 4 bases and J dropped 4 bases, with 15 bases sitting between them. In DNA, the CDR3 is TGCGCCAGCAGCCGAGGAGGGGGCGGTTACGAGCAGTACTTC. This codes for CASSRGGGGYEQYF.

The V gene is TRBV5-1, the J gene TRBJ2-1; possible D gene TRBD2, 6 bases. CDR1 is SGHRS and CDR2 is YFSETQ in the germline V gene. Trimming pared 7 bases from V and 1 base from J, leaving 15 bases between. The CDR3 spans 15 residues. Written as DNA, the CDR3 is TGCGCCAGCGCCGCCGGGAGTGCGTCCTACAATGAGCAGTTCTTC. This translates into CASAAGSASYNEQFF.

The V call is TRBV29-1, the J call TRBJ2-3; D unresolved. Germline CDR1 reads SQVTM; CDR2 reads ANQGSEA. Trimming stripped 3 bases from V and 2 bases from J, with 9 bases between. The CDR3 is made up of 13 amino acids. The CDR3 loop is CSVDGIPTDTQYF. Here the CDR3 DNA reads TGCAGCGTTGATGGGATCCCCACAGATACGCAGTATTTT.

The chain links TRBV7-2 to TRBJ2-1; 7 bases match TRBD1. V gave up 5 bases and J gave up 7 bases; unmatched junction bases: 8. Germline values: CDR1 SGHTA, CDR2 FQGNSA. The CDR3 consists of 14 residues. CDR3 sequence reads: CASSAPTGRNEQFF. DNA for the CDR3: TGTGCCAGCAGCGCCCCGACAGGGAGAAATGAGCAGTTCTTC.

This clone has a handful of counts. J is TRBJ1-4 and V is TRBV18, with a tentative D call TRBD1 (5 bases). Germline V gene sequence: CDR1 KGHSH, CDR2 LQKENI. Trimming pared 0 bases from V and 7 bases from J, leaving 12 bases between. The CDR3 sequence is 15 residues long. The CDR3 DNA reads TGTGCCAGCTCACCACCGGTGAGGAGGGGTGAAAAACTGTTTTTT. Encoded protein: CASSPPVRRGEKLFF.

The chain couples TRBV7-8 to TRBJ1-2, with D uncertain. The CDR3 length is 15 residues. V gave up 5 bases and J gave up 8 bases, with 21 bases separating them. In germline, CDR1 is SGHVS, CDR2 FQNEAQ. Here the CDR3 DNA reads TGTGCCAGCAGCCCTATGATCGCTGCGGGAGGAGGCTACACCTTC. Translating it yields CASSPMIAAGGGYTF.

The chain links TRBV7-3 to TRBJ1-1; 8 bases agree with TRBD1. V was clipped by 4 bases and J by 7 bases; unmatched bases: 8. Germline assignment: CDR1 SGHTA and CDR2 FQGTGA. This CDR3 comprises 14 residues. Here the CDR3 reads CASSSRAGTGEAFF. Here the CDR3 DNA reads TGTGCCAGCAGCTCCCGCGCCGGGACAGGTGAAGCTTTCTTT.

V gene TRBV29-1 combines with J gene TRBJ2-3; TRBD2 matches at 12 bases. The V and J ends lost 7 bases and 0 bases, in that order; junction bases with no gene match: 5. Germline assignment: CDR1 SQVTM and CDR2 ANQGSEA. CDR3 length: 15 amino acids. CDR3 in DNA: TGCAGCGGGGAGACTAGCGGGAGTAGCACAGATACGCAGTATTTT. Amino acid sequence: CSGETSGSSTDTQYF.

The gene calls are TRBV4-2 and TRBJ1-5; the D gene is possibly TRBD2 (5 bases). The J call is uncertain, as TRBJ2-3 better fits the DNA end. CDR3 size: 17 residues. The germline gives CDR1 LGHNA, CDR2 YNFKEQ. DNA for the CDR3: TGTGCCAGCAGCCAAGAACGGGCAGGACCTAGCAATCAGCCCCAGTATTTT. This gives the protein CASSQERAGPSNQPQYF.

The CDR3 DNA reads TGCAGCGTACAGGACGGATACTATGGCTACACCTTC. Amino acid sequence: CSVQDGYYGYTF. J is TRBJ1-2 and V is TRBV29-1, with D perhaps TRBD1 (5 bases). The V end was cut by 6 bases, the J end by 3 bases, with 11 bases between. Germline V gene sequence: CDR1 SQVTM, CDR2 ANQGSEA. The CDR3 sequence is 12 residues long.

This chain links TRBV18 with TRBJ1-1, with 9 bases that match TRBD1. The CDR3 sequence is 15 residues long. Germline V gives CDR1 KGHSH, CDR2 LQKENI. J gave up 4 bases and V 3 bases, and 6 bases lay outside the gene matches. The CDR3 protein is CASSPRGQGRTEAFF. The CDR3 DNA is TGTGCCAGCTCACCGAGAGGACAGGGGCGCACTGAAGCTTTCTTT.

CDR3 DNA sequence: TGCGCCAGCAGCTTGGCTAGGACCGGGAAGCAGTACTTC. It encodes CASSLARTGKQYF. The genes are TRBV5-1 and TRBJ2-7, with D maybe TRBD2 (5 bases). Germline loops: CDR1 SGHRS, CDR2 YFSETQ. The CDR3 contains 13 residues. V was pared by 0 bases and J by 8 bases, with 12 bases between.

The table lists this clone with a count of one. CDR3 DNA sequence: TGTGCCAGCAGCGGACAGGGCACCGGGGAGCTGTTTTTT. It yields the protein CASSGQGTGELFF. The chain uses TRBV2 and TRBJ2-2; 8 bases agree with TRBD1. Per the germline V gene, CDR1 is SNHLY and CDR2 is FYNNEI. This CDR3 has 13 residues. V lost 6 bases and J lost 4; bases outside the gene matches: 1.

V is TRBV5-1 and J is TRBJ2-5, with 7 bases that match TRBD2. The V segment lost 4 bases and the J segment 5 bases; nucleotides outside the gene matches: 14. The CDR3 contains 16 residues. Germline CDR1 reads SGHRS; CDR2 reads YFSETQ. Here the CDR3 reads CASSLAPAGDGETQYF. CDR3 bases: TGCGCCAGCAGCCTGGCCCCCGCGGGGGACGGCGAGACCCAGTACTTC.